The sequence of this T cell receptor (beta chain) was determined in a study of blood T cell repertoires in COVID-19. Background on the study: The United States, Italy and Spain provided the acute and convalescent COVID-19 samples. PBMCs, B-cell-depleted T cells, or T cells were the source of the cDNA or gDNA that made up the material.

Per the original methods: Reference gene primer amplification yielded estimated nucleated cell counts. Measured with immunoSEQ multiplex PCR; TCRdb has only the in-frame clones, and not every one. From that table come the V and J calls and clone size; the DNA was used to work out D and trimming. The table shows about 97,000 clones, with 87% occurring only once. Germline V gene data show CDR1 as MNHEY and CDR2 as SVGAGI. Trimming took off 2 bases at V and 2 bases at J, with 13 bases between the two ends. This CDR3 contains 15 residues. The sequence was collected from a human donor in a cohort sampled during active COVID-19. The specimen was peripheral blood. The rearrangement joins TRBV6-5 to TRBJ2-7; D is perhaps TRBD1 (6 bases). This CDR3 is CASSYVRTAPYEQYF. The DNA for the CDR3 is TGTGCCAGCAGTTACGTTCGGACAGCGCCCTACGAGCAGTACTTC.